This TCR beta chain is drawn from a study of shared clonotypes between healthy human individuals. Findings and limits, study-wide: An expected dependence of interdonor clonotype sharing on sequencing depth was noted.

At least ten counts were recorded for this clone. The antigen is undetermined. Other DNA variants within this sample encode the same CDR3. Donors were Caucasian adults residing in Nashville, Tennessee, USA. Genomic DNA of unsorted samples came from some 90 million PBMCs. Germline CDR1 and CDR2: SGHRS and YFSETQ. CDR3 length equals 13 residues. The ends were cut back, 0 bases at V and 1 base at J, with 4 bases in the middle. Libraries were prepared by immunoSEQ multiplex PCR; TCRdb keeps only in-frame clonotypes and omits some of them. The data show fewer than 650,000 clones, with about 79% seen just once and 13% held by the top ten.

The chain couples TRBV5-1 to TRBJ2-5; D gene ambiguous. The sequence was obtained from a woman in her thirties or forties in good health. Some clones in this sample may be carry-over from other donors' samples. Sequencing used PBMCs. The CDR3 sequence is CASSLGPQETQYF. The CDR3, as DNA: TGCGCCAGCAGCTTGGGTCCCCAAGAGACCCAGTACTTC.